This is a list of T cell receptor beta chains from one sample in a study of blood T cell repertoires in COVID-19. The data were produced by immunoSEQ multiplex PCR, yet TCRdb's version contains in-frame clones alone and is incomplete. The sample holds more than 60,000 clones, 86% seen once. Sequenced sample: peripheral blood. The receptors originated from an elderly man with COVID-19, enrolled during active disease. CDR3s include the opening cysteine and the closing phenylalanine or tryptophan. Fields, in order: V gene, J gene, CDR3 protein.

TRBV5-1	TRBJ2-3	CASSLEATDSRYF
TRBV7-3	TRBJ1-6	CASSPRGLPPLHF
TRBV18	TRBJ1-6	CASSPSDNSPLHF
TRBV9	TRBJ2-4	CASSSRRVGDIQYF
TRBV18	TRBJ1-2	CASSSGQSGYTF
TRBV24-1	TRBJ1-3	CATSDFNQGGNTIYF
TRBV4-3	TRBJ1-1	CASSQSPALREAFF
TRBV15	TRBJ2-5	CATSRVSDQETQYF
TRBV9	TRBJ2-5	CASSVGRVGETQYF
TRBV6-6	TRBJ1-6	CASRLKQGRNNSPLHF
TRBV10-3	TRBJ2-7	CAIRQDRGARQSSYEQYF
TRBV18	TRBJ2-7	CASSPQLSYEQYF
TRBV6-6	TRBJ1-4	CASEPLRGGNEKLFF
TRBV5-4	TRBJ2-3	CASSLGTGKTDTQYF
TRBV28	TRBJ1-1	CASSSLGQPNTEAFF
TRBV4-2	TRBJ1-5	CASSQDPQGFSRPQHF